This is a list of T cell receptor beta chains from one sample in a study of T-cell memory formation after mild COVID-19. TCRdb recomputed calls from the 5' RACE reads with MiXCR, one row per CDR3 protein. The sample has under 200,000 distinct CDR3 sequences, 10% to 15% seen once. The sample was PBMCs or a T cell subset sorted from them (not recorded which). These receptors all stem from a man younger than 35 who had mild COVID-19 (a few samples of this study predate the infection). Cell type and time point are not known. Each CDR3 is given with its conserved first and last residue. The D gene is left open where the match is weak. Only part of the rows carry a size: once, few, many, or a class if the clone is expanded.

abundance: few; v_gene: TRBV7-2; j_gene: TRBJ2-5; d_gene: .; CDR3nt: TGTGCCAGCAGCCCGGAGACCAGGGCGAAGACCCAGTACTTC; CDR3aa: CASSPETRAKTQYF
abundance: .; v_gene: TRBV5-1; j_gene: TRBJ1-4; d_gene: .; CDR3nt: TGCGCCAGCAGCCCGCCGGGACCGACACATGAAAAACTGTTTTTT; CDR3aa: CASSPPGPTHEKLFF
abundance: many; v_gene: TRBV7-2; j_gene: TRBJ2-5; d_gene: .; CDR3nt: TGTGCCAGCAGCGCTTACGGAAGCGACCAGTACTTC; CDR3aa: CASSAYGSDQYF
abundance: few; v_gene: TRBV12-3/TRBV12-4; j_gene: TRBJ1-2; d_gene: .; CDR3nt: TGTGCCAGCAGTCTGACGGGCGGAGACGGCTACACCTTC; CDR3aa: CASSLTGGDGYTF
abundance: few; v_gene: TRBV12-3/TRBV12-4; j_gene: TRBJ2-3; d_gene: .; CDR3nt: TGTGCCAGCAGCCATGGGGCGGTATTCGATACGCAGTATTTT; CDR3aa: CASSHGAVFDTQYF
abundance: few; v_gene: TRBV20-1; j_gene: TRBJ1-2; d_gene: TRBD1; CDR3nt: TGCAGTGCTAGTGAGACAGGGGGGTTCAACTATGGCTACACCTTC; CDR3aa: CSASETGGFNYGYTF
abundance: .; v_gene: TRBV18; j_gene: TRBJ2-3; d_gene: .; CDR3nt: TGTGCCAGCTCACCACCCGGTGCGCCGGATACGCAGTATTTT; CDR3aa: CASSPPGAPDTQYF
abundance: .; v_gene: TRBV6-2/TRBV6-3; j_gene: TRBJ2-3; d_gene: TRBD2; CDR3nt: TGTGCCAGCCAGACTAGCGGGGGCTGGTATGGGGCAGATACGCAGTATTTT; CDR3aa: CASQTSGGWYGADTQYF
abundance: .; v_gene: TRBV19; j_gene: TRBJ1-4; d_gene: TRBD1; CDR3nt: TGTGCCAGTAGTTTCGGACAGGGGGATTCCCGGGGAGAAAAACTGTTTTTT; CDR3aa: CASSFGQGDSRGEKLFF
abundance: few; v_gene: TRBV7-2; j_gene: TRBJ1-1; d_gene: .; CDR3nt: TGTGCCAGCAGCCCCTCTTGGACCGACACTGAAGCTTTCTTT; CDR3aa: CASSPSWTDTEAFF
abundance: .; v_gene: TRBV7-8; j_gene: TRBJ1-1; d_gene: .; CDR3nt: TGTGCCAGCAGCTCGGGATGGGCGAACACTGAAGCTTTCTTT; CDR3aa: CASSSGWANTEAFF
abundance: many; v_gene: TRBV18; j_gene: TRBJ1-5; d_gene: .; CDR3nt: TGTGCCAGCTCACCACCGGGACAGCCCCAGCATTTT; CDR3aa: CASSPPGQPQHF
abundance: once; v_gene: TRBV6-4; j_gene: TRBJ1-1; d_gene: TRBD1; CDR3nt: TGTGCCTGTACGACAGGGGATCGAACTGAAGCTTTCTTT; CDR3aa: CACTTGDRTEAFF
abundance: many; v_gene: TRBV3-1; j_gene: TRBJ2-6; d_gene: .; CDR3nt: TGTGCCAGCACCTCATCTGGGGCCAACGTCCTGACTTTC; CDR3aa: CASTSSGANVLTF
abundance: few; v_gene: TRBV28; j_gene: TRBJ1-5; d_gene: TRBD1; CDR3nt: TGTGCCAGCAGGGAGGACAGGGGGCCGGGGGGCAATCAGCCCCAGCATTTT; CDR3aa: CASREDRGPGGNQPQHF
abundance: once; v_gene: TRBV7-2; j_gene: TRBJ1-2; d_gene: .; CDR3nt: TGTGCCAGCAGCTGGGCAGCCTATGGCTACACCTTC; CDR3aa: CASSWAAYGYTF
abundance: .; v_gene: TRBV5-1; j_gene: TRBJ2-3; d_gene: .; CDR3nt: TGCGCCAGCAGCATGGGGCCCCGCCCAGATACGCAGTATTTT; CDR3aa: CASSMGPRPDTQYF
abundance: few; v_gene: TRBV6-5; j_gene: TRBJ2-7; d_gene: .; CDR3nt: TGTGCCAGCAGTTACTCTGGAACAGGGTCCTACGAGCAGTACTTC; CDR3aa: CASSYSGTGSYEQYF
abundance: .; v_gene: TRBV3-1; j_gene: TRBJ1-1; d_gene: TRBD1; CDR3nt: TGTGCCAGCAGCCAAGGGACAGGGACTACTGAAGCTTTCTTT; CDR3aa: CASSQGTGTTEAFF
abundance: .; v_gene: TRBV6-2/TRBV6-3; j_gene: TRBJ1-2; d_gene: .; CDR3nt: TGTGCCAGCAGTCCACTGGACGGAGTTAACTATGGCTACACCTTC; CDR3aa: CASSPLDGVNYGYTF
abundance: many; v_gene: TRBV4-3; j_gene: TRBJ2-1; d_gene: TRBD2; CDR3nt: TGCGCCAGCAGCCAAGAGGCGACTAGCGGGGCCTACAATGAGCAGTTCTTC; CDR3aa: CASSQEATSGAYNEQFF
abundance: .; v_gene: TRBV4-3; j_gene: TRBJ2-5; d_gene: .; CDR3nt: TGCGCCAGCAGCCCGCTGAGCGGCCAAGAGACCCAGTACTTC; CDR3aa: CASSPLSGQETQYF
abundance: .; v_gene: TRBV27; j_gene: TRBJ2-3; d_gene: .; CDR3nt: TGTGCCACCAGGTCACGAGGGGGGGGCCCCGTATTTAGCACAGATACGCAGTATTTT; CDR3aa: CATRSRGGGPVFSTDTQYF
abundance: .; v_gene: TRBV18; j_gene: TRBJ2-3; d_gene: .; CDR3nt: TGTGCCAGCTCACCAAGACTTACAGATACGCAGTATTTT; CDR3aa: CASSPRLTDTQYF
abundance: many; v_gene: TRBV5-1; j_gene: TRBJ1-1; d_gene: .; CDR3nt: TGCGCCAGCAGTCTGGGGGCAGGGGCAGGAGAGACTGAAGCTTTCTTT; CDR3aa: CASSLGAGAGETEAFF
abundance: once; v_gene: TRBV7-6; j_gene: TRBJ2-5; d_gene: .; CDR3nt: TGTGCCAGCAGCTTAGCTGGGGCTAGCGAGACCCAGTACTTC; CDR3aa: CASSLAGASETQYF
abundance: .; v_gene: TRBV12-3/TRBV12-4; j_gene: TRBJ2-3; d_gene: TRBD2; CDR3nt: TGTGCCAGCAGTGCTAGCGGGGGCTCGGGAGATACGCAGTATTTT; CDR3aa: CASSASGGSGDTQYF
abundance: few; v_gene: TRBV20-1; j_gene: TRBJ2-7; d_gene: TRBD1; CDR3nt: TGCAGTGCCCCGGGGACAGGGGGATACGAGCAGTACTTC; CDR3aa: CSAPGTGGYEQYF
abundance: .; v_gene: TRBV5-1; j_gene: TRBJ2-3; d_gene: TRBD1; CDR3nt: TGCGCCAGCAACAGGGGAGAGGGCACAGATACGCAGTATTTT; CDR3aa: CASNRGEGTDTQYF
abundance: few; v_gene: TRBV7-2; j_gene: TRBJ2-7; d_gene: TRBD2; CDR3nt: TGTGCCAGCAGCCAAAGCGGGGACGAGCAGTACTTC; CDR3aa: CASSQSGDEQYF
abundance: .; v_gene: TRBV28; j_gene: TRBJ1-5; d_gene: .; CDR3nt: TGTGCCAGCAATAGACAACTGAGGGAGCCCCAGCATTTT; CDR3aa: CASNRQLREPQHF
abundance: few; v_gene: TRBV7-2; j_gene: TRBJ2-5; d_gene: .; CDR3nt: TGTGCCAGCAGCTTAAGGGAGAGAGGAATGTACTTC; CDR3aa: CASSLRERGMYF
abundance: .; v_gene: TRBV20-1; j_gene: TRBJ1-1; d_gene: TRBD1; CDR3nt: TGCAGTGCTAGAGGGACAGGGCCTGAAGCTTTCTTT; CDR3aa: CSARGTGPEAFF